Below, one T cell receptor beta chain is given with its context. Its antigen is undetermined. Other nucleotide sequences from this sample produce the same CDR3. Profiled with immunoSEQ multiplex PCR; TCRdb holds only in-frame clones, not every one. The table lists around 1.1 million clones, 60% to 85% of them singletons, with 0.89% in the top ten. The data were obtained in a study of shared clonotypes between healthy human individuals. Findings and limits, study-wide: A limitation of the genetic and exposure-history diversity represented arose from few donors. Non-shared clonotypes were found to have lower generation probabilities than the clonotypes that were shared by all four of the sorted-subset donors. Sharing across four donors was highest in naive CD4 (around 5%) and lowest in memory CD8 (approximately 0.4%).

Germline assignment: CDR1 GTSNPN and CDR2 SVGIG (reference sequence). V gave up 5 bases and J gave up 7 bases, with 6 bases separating them. The CDR3 covers 11 residues. The rearrangement uses TRBV30 and TRBJ1-6; D gene unclear. The clonotype comes from a man aged 18 to 30 in good health. Some clones in this sample may be carry-over from other donors' samples. Sequences were obtained from memory CD4+ T cells from PBMCs. Subset noted: CD45RA-negative fraction. CDR3 sequence reads: CAWSRNSPLHF. The DNA for the CDR3 is TGTGCCTGGTCAAGGAATTCACCCCTCCACTTT.